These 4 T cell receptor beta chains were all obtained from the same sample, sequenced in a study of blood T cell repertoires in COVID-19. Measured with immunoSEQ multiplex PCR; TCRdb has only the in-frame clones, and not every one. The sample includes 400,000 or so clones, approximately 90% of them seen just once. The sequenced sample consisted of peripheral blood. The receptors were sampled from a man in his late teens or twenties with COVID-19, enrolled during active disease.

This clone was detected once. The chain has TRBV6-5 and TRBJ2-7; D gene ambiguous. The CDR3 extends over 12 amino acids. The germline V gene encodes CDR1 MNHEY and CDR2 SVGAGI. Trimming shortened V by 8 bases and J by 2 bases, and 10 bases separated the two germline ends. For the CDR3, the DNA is TGTGCCAGCGGCCAGTATGCCTACGAGCAGTACTTC. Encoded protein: CASGQYAYEQYF.

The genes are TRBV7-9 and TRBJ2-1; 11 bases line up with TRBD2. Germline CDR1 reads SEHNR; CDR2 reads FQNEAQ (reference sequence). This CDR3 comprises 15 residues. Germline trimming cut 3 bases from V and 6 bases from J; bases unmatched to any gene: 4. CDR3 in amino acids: CASSLASGRFNEQFF. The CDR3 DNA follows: TGTGCCAGCAGCTTGGCTAGCGGGAGGTTCAATGAGCAGTTCTTC.

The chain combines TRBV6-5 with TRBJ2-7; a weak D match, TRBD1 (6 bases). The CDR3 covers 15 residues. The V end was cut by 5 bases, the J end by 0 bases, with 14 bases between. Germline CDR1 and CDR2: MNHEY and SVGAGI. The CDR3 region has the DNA TGTGCCAGCAGTCCTTGGACAGTAAGCTCCTACGAGCAGTACTTC. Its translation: CASSPWTVSSYEQYF.

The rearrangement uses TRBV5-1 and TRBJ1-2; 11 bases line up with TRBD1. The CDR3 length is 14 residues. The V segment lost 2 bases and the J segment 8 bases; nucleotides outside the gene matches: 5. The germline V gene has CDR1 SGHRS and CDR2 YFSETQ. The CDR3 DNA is TGCGCCAGCAGCTTCTCGGGACAGGGGGACGGCTACACCTTC. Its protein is CASSFSGQGDGYTF.